The 5 T cell receptor beta chains listed next were all sequenced from one sample in a study of shared clonotypes between healthy human individuals. Naive CD8 isolation took CD45RO-negative cells positively selected for CCR7 and excluded terminally differentiated effector memory CD45RA+ cells. Assay used: immunoSEQ multiplex PCR; TCRdb lists only in-frame clones, some missing. The sample holds millions of clones, about 93% seen once. Sequencing was carried out using naive CD8+ T cells from PBMCs. The receptors were sampled from a man younger than 30 in good health. Some clones in this sample may be carry-over from other donors' samples.

The genes are TRBV29-1 and TRBJ2-2; tentatively, D is TRBD1 or TRBD2 (5 bases each). CDR1 and CDR2 from the germline V gene are SQVTM and ANQGSEA. CDR3 size: 15 residues. Trimming cost V 1 base and J 4 bases, with 13 bases left between them. CDR3 sequence (DNA): TGCAGCGTTGAAGTCCCCGAGAGGGGCACCGGGGAGCTGTTTTTT. Translated, it gives CSVEVPERGTGELFF.

This chain joins TRBV27 and TRBJ1-5; D uncertain. CDR1 is MNHEY, CDR2 SMNVEV, per germline (reference sequence). This CDR3 contains 16 residues. V was pared by 1 base and J by 4 bases, with 14 bases between. CDR3 in amino acids: CASSLLSPRMNQPQHF. The CDR3, as DNA: TGTGCCAGCAGTTTATTGTCCCCACGAATGAATCAGCCCCAGCATTTT.

The rearrangement uses TRBV10-3 and TRBJ2-5, with a weak D call TRBD2 (6 bases). V was cut by 4 bases and J by 3 bases, with 9 bases left in between. The germline CDR1 and CDR2 sequences are ENHRY and SYGVKD. The CDR3 has 13 residues. CDR3 coding DNA: TGTGCCATCAGTGGGCCGGGAGAAGAGACCCAGTACTTC. Translation gives CAISGPGEETQYF.

The V call is TRBV5-1, the J call TRBJ2-7, with TRBD2 matching over 14 bases. This CDR3 is 18 amino acids long. CDR1 is SGHRS, CDR2 YFSETQ, per germline. V shed 0 bases and J 2 bases; nucleotides not matched to a gene: 7. CDR3 region: CASSLGTSGRRHTYEQYF. DNA for the CDR3: TGCGCCAGCAGCTTGGGGACTAGCGGGAGGCGACATACCTACGAGCAGTACTTC.

This chain uses TRBV9 with TRBJ1-2; the D gene is possibly TRBD1 (5 bases). V was pared by 4 bases and J by 5 bases, with 12 bases between. The CDR3 contains 13 residues. CDR1 and CDR2 from the germline V gene are SGDLS and YYNGEE. As DNA, the CDR3 is TGTGCCAGCAGCTCCCAGGGAGGGTATGGCTACACCTTC. Protein: CASSSQGGYGYTF.